The T cell receptor beta chain described here comes from a study of blood T cell repertoires in COVID-19. Study information: Both acute and convalescent COVID-19 samples were obtained from the United States, Italy and Spain. Sources were T cells, B-cell-depleted T cells, or PBMCs; the material itself was cDNA or gDNA.

Authors' analysis steps: Estimated nucleated cell counts came from reference gene primer amplification. The repertoire was sequenced with immunoSEQ multiplex PCR; TCRdb's copy has only in-frame clones and lacks some. Clone size and the V and J calls come from that table; the DNA yielded D and trimming. This repertoire shows about 250,000 clones, about 83% found once; its top ten account for roughly 5.7%. This receptor was taken from a man at least 80 years old with acute or convalescent COVID-19. Sequenced sample: peripheral blood.

This CDR3 is CASSPRGQPQHF. DNA of the CDR3: TGTGCCAGCAGCCCACGCGGTCAGCCCCAGCATTTT. V usage is TRBV12-3 or TRBV12-4 and J usage is TRBJ1-5; no clear D. The CDR3 length is 12 residues. Trimming took 6 bases from V and 6 from J, leaving 9 bases between them.